This T cell receptor beta chain originates from a study of vaccination effects on CD4 cells after COVID-19. This clone occurred once. Its cognate antigen is unknown. CD4+ T cell isolation took place after 10 days of culture. Two doses of either BNT162b2 or mRNA-1273 were given to each participant. Using immunoSEQ multiplex PCR, the repertoire was profiled, and TCRdb retains in-frame clones only, with some absent. The data show tens of thousands of clones, nearly 75% seen once. Per germline, CDR1 SGDLS and CDR2 YYNGEE. CDR3 size: 16 residues. The V end was cut by 0 bases, the J end by 6 bases, with 18 bases between.

The receptor's source is a human donor who received a COVID-19 vaccine. The chain combines TRBV9 with TRBJ1-2; a weak D match, TRBD1 (6 bases). The material sequenced was CD4+ T cells from PBMCs cultured without peptide, taken after COVID-19 vaccination. In DNA, the CDR3 is TGTGCCAGCAGCGTAGAACCAGGGGCGCGTGAAAATGGCTACACCTTC. It encodes CASSVEPGARENGYTF.